The rows below give T cell receptor beta chains drawn from one sample of a study of blood T cell repertoires in COVID-19. Some clones are missing from TCRdb's copy, which holds only in-frame ones; the method was immunoSEQ multiplex PCR. The repertoire holds around 160,000 clones, with about 90% as singletons. Sequenced: peripheral blood. Receptors originate from a human donor in a cohort sampled during active COVID-19. CDR3s include the opening cysteine and the closing phenylalanine or tryptophan. A D gene is named only where the DNA matches it firmly. Rows give clone size only sometimes, using once, few, many, or a class for an expanded clone.

TGCGCCAGCAGCCTAGGGACTAGCGGGGAATATACGCAGTATTTT	CASSLGTSGEYTQYF	TRBV4-3	TRBJ2-3	TRBD2	once
TGTGCCAGCAGCGGCCACAGCGGCGGGGAGCTGTTTTTT	CASSGHSGGELFF	TRBV9	TRBJ2-2	.	once
TGTGCCAGCAGCTTAGGGGGGGGTAATGAGCAGTTCTTC	CASSLGGGNEQFF	TRBV11-3	TRBJ2-1	TRBD2	.
TGTGCCAGCAGGAGGTCCTACAATGAGCAGTTCTTC	CASRRSYNEQFF	TRBV12-3/TRBV12-4	TRBJ2-1	.	.
TGTGCCAGCAGTTTATTACTAGCGGGAGGGTGGAATACGCAGTATTTT	CASSLLLAGGWNTQYF	TRBV28	TRBJ2-3	TRBD2	.
TGTGCCAGCCGCGTCCCTGGGGGACAGCCTATGGGAGGCTACACCTTC	CASRVPGGQPMGGYTF	TRBV28	TRBJ1-2	TRBD1	.
TGTGCCAGCAGCCTCGGGCGGGAGGGCTACAATGAGCAGTTCTTC	CASSLGREGYNEQFF	TRBV7-8	TRBJ2-1	TRBD2	once
TGTGCCAGCAGCCAGGGGGCTGCATTCTATGGCTACACCTTC	CASSQGAAFYGYTF	TRBV3-1/TRBV3-2	TRBJ1-2	.	.
TGTGCCACCATGGGGACAGGGGAGAGCCGGGAGCTGTTTTTT	CATMGTGESRELFF	TRBV15	TRBJ2-2	TRBD1	.
TGTGCCAGCAGCCTGGGGGCGGGGGCAGGGGGCCAAGGCTACACCTTC	CASSLGAGAGGQGYTF	TRBV5-5	TRBJ1-2	TRBD1	.
TGTGCCAGCAGTCCCCAGATACAGGGCCTCCCGCAGTTCTTC	CASSPQIQGLPQFF	TRBV6-2/TRBV6-3	TRBJ2-1	.	.
TGTGCCAGCAGCATTTGGACAGGGATAGGGGATTCTGAGCAGTTCTTC	CASSIWTGIGDSEQFF	TRBV7-8	TRBJ2-1	TRBD1	.
TGTGCCAGCAGCTTGGACAGAGTTTTAAGCACAGATACGCAGTATTTT	CASSLDRVLSTDTQYF	TRBV5-4	TRBJ2-3	.	.
TGTGCCAGCACCCTGGTAGCGGGTAACACTGAAGCTTTCTTT	CASTLVAGNTEAFF	TRBV28	TRBJ1-1	.	.
TGTGCCAGCAGTCCCGGGACAGGGGGCTCGAATGGCTACACCTTC	CASSPGTGGSNGYTF	TRBV27	TRBJ1-2	TRBD1	.
TGTGCCAGCAGCCCCGAGATAGCAACAGATACGCAGTATTTT	CASSPEIATDTQYF	TRBV3-1/TRBV3-2	TRBJ2-3	.	few
TGCGCCCGCGGGGCGGGGGGGCGCAGCAATGAGCAGTTCTTC	CARGAGGRSNEQFF	TRBV9	TRBJ2-1	TRBD2	.
TGTGCCTGGAACCCTGGACAAAATGAAAAACTGTTTTTT	CAWNPGQNEKLFF	TRBV30	TRBJ1-4	.	.
TGTGCCAGCAGCCTGGGACAGGTCAGAACCGGGGAGCTGTTTTTT	CASSLGQVRTGELFF	TRBV14	TRBJ2-2	TRBD1	.
TGCAGTGCTAGTGAGGGACAGGGGATCTACGAGCAGTACTTC	CSASEGQGIYEQYF	TRBV20-1	TRBJ2-7	TRBD1	.
TGTGCCTGGAGTCCGGGACAGTATTACGAGCAGTACTTC	CAWSPGQYYEQYF	TRBV30	TRBJ2-7	TRBD1	.
TGTGCCAGCTCACAAAGGACAGGGTTAAGTACGTACGAGCAGTACTTC	CASSQRTGLSTYEQYF	TRBV18	TRBJ2-7	TRBD1	once
TGTGCCAGCACAGAGGAAGTAGCGGGAGGGCAAGAGCAGTACTTC	CASTEEVAGGQEQYF	TRBV2	TRBJ2-7	TRBD2	.
TGTGCCTGGAGTACAGGGCTGGGCAATCAGCCCCAGCATTTT	CAWSTGLGNQPQHF	TRBV30	TRBJ1-5	.	.
TGTGCCAGCAGTTCAAGCGGACAGGAAGAGAGCACTGAAGCTTTCTTT	CASSSSGQEESTEAFF	TRBV28	TRBJ1-1	TRBD1	.
TGTGCCAGCCGGGAGGGAGGAAATCAGCCCCAGCATTTT	CASREGGNQPQHF	TRBV6-5	TRBJ1-5	.	once
TGTGCCAGCAGTCCAGACAGGGGAGGATACAACTATGGCTACACCTTC	CASSPDRGGYNYGYTF	TRBV2	TRBJ1-2	TRBD1	.
TGTGCCAGCAGTGAAGCAGTAAGTGTCCTCGGACTAAAACACTACGAGCAGTACTTC	CASSEAVSVLGLKHYEQYF	TRBV6-1	TRBJ2-7	.	.
TGTGCCAGCAGTTTAGGGGACAGCTACAATCAGCCCCAGCATTTT	CASSLGDSYNQPQHF	TRBV28	TRBJ1-5	TRBD1	.
TGTGCCAGCAGCTTAGCCATGGACGGACAAAACACCATATATTTT	CASSLAMDGQNTIYF	TRBV7-9	TRBJ1-3	.	few
TGCAGTGCTAGTTACAGGGGGCATCAGCCCCAGCATTTT	CSASYRGHQPQHF	TRBV20-1	TRBJ1-5	TRBD1	.
TGTGCCAGCAGCAAAAGCGGGGGGGTTAGAATAGTTGGGAAGTACAATGAGCAGTTCTTC	CASSKSGGVRIVGKYNEQFF	TRBV7-9	TRBJ2-1	TRBD2	.
TGTGCCAGCAGTTTCCCGGGGATCCAGGATACGCAGTATTTT	CASSFPGIQDTQYF	TRBV28	TRBJ2-3	.	.
TGTGCCAGCAGCTTAGGGGGCAGGGAGCAGTACTTC	CASSLGGREQYF	TRBV7-2	TRBJ2-7	.	few
TGCGCCAGCAGCTTTGACAGCGCCCGCAATCAGCCCCAGCATTTT	CASSFDSARNQPQHF	TRBV5-1	TRBJ1-5	.	once
TGCGCCAGCAGCTGGGGGGGACAGGAGAACGAGCAGTACTTC	CASSWGGQENEQYF	TRBV5-1	TRBJ2-7	.	few
TGTGCCAGCAGCCAAGATCTGCTAGCGGGAAGGTATAACACCGGGGAGCTGTTTTTT	CASSQDLLAGRYNTGELFF	TRBV3-1/TRBV3-2	TRBJ2-2	TRBD2	.
TGTGCCAGCAGTATCAGGGTAGATACGCAGTATTTT	CASSIRVDTQYF	TRBV12-3/TRBV12-4	TRBJ2-3	.	.
TGTGCCAGCAGCCAAGATGCGACTAGCGTCTCTTACAATGAGCAGTTCTTC	CASSQDATSVSYNEQFF	TRBV3-1/TRBV3-2	TRBJ2-1	TRBD2	.
TGTGCCAGCAGTTTTACAGTGAACTATGGCTACACCTTC	CASSFTVNYGYTF	TRBV27	TRBJ1-2	.	.
TGTGCCAGCAGCTTAGATACAGGGGGCTCGGGCTACACCTTC	CASSLDTGGSGYTF	TRBV7-8	TRBJ1-2	TRBD1	.
TGTGCCAGCTCACCACCAAGCGGGAGGGCCCGCGAGCAGTACTTC	CASSPPSGRAREQYF	TRBV18	TRBJ2-7	TRBD2	.
TGTGCCAGCAGCGTAGCGGGGGGGGACAGCCTCCGGACTGAAGCTTTCTTT	CASSVAGGDSLRTEAFF	TRBV9	TRBJ1-1	TRBD1	.
TGTGCCAGCAGCTACTCTCCCGGAGCGGGGGGCACTCTATACAATGAGCAGTTCTTC	CASSYSPGAGGTLYNEQFF	TRBV7-3	TRBJ2-1	TRBD2	.
TGTGCCACCAGCGGTACCATTAGCGAAAAGCGGGTATCTTTATACGAGCAGTACTTC	CATSGTISEKRVSLYEQYF	TRBV15	TRBJ2-7	.	.
TGCGCCAGCAGCCTTACAGGGAGAGAAGAATATGGCTACACCTTC	CASSLTGREEYGYTF	TRBV4-3	TRBJ1-2	.	.
TGTGCCAGCAGCAGAGGACTCACCCGCTCCTACAATGAGCAGTTCTTC	CASSRGLTRSYNEQFF	TRBV3-1/TRBV3-2	TRBJ2-1	.	few
TGTGCCAGCAGGGATCCGGGGACAGGGGGCTTCGAGCAGTACTTC	CASRDPGTGGFEQYF	TRBV5-4	TRBJ2-7	TRBD1	.
TGTGCCAGCAGCGTAGAAAGGGACAAGGGATCTAACTATGGCTACACCTTC	CASSVERDKGSNYGYTF	TRBV9	TRBJ1-2	.	few
TGTGCCTGGAGCCGTACAGGGAAGGGAGCCGAGCAGTACTTC	CAWSRTGKGAEQYF	TRBV30	TRBJ2-7	.	.